These 12 T cell receptor beta chains originate from one sample sequenced in a study of blood T cell repertoires in COVID-19. The data were produced by immunoSEQ multiplex PCR, yet TCRdb's version contains in-frame clones alone and is incomplete. The sample lists approximately 250,000 clones, around 80% occurring once. The material sequenced was peripheral blood. The receptor source for this set is a woman in her 40s who had recovered from COVID-19.

The chain couples TRBV5-6 to TRBJ2-7; TRBD1 might be the D (6 bases). The CDR3 is 15 amino acids. Trimming pared 1 base from V and 0 bases from J, leaving 11 bases between. The germline gives CDR1 SGHDT, CDR2 YYEEEE. The CDR3 is CASSLFAGASYEQYF. The CDR3 region has the DNA TGTGCCAGCAGCTTGTTTGCAGGGGCCTCCTACGAGCAGTACTTC.

The chain combines TRBV5-1 with TRBJ1-2; 9 nucleotides align to TRBD1. The V and J ends lost 4 bases and 13 bases, in that order; junction bases with no gene match: 11. The CDR3 contains 13 residues. Germline loops: CDR1 SGHRS, CDR2 YFSETQ. The CDR3 region has the DNA TGCGCCAGCAGCCCAAGTCCCGGGACAGGGTCCACCTTC. Translated, it gives CASSPSPGTGSTF.

The chain is built from TRBV5-1 and TRBJ1-5; weak D call: TRBD1 (6 bases). Germline values: CDR1 SGHRS, CDR2 YFSETQ. Between the trimmed V and J ends, which lost 0 bases and 3 bases, there was a span of 7 bases. The length of the CDR3 is 14 residues. The CDR3 sequence: CASSLGDTNQPQHF. CDR3 nucleotides: TGCGCCAGCAGCTTGGGGGACACCAATCAGCCCCAGCATTTT.

For this clone: At the DNA level, this CDR3 is encoded by other sequences in the same sample as well. The V call is TRBV19, the J call TRBJ1-2; 7 nucleotides line up with TRBD1. Germline CDR1 LNHDA, CDR2 SQIVND (reference sequence). The ends lost 5 bases at V and 2 bases at J; junction bases unmatched: 8. There are 15 residues in the CDR3. CDR3 sequence (DNA): TGTGCCAGTAGTGCCCGACAGGGAGGAAACTATGGCTACACCTTC. Translated: CASSARQGGNYGYTF.

A single count supports this clone. The chain recombines TRBV19 with TRBJ2-2, with D unclear. This CDR3 spans 12 amino acids. Trimming removed 4 bases at V and 3 bases at J, with 3 bases between. Germline CDR1 is LNHDA and CDR2 is SQIVND (reference sequence). CDR3 nucleotides: TGTGCCAGTAGTAGGCACACCGGGGAGCTGTTTTTT. It yields the protein CASSRHTGELFF.

V gene TRBV2 combines with J gene TRBJ1-1; D is unresolved. CDR1 SNHLY and CDR2 FYNNEI come from the germline V gene. V was cut by 4 bases and J by 1 base, with 7 bases left in between. The CDR3 has 13 residues. Here the CDR3 reads CASSVEWNTEAFF. The CDR3 region has the DNA TGTGCCAGCAGTGTAGAATGGAACACTGAAGCTTTCTTT.

Here the CDR3 reads CASSSRDTIYTF. CDR3 coding DNA: TGTGCCAGCAGCTCTCGGGACACCATCTACACCTTC. The V and J genes are TRBV5-4 and TRBJ1-2; a possible D gene is TRBD1 (6 bases). The CDR3 runs to 12 residues. In germline, CDR1 is SGHNT, CDR2 YYREEE (reference sequence). Trimming took off 3 bases at V and 10 bases at J, with 13 bases between the two ends. Based on the CDR3 plus reference TRBV5-4 and TRBJ1-2, the full variable domain is ETGVTQSPTHLIKTRGQQVTLRCSSQSGHNTVSWYQQALGQGPQFIFQYYREEENGRGNFPPRFSGLQFPNYSSELNVNALELDDSALYLCASSSRDTIYTFGSGTRLTVV.

This clone was picked up one time. The chain has TRBV13 and TRBJ1-2; 7 bases line up with TRBD1. The germline CDR1 and CDR2 sequences are PRHDT and FYEKMQ (reference sequence). Trimming at V came to 6 bases and at J to 7 bases, leaving 11 bases not matched to a gene. This CDR3 contains 14 residues. CDR3 amino acids: CASRRAGGLIGYTF. The CDR3 DNA reads TGTGCCAGCAGGAGGGCAGGGGGGCTGATTGGCTACACCTTC.

The rearrangement joins TRBV27 to TRBJ2-7; D perhaps matches TRBD2 (6 bases). Germline V lookup: CDR1 MNHEY, CDR2 SMNVEV (reference sequence). V lost 3 bases, J lost 3 bases, and 21 bases lay in between. CDR3 length equals 17 residues. This CDR3 reads CASSFPRGPLLLYEQYF. As DNA, the CDR3 is TGTGCCAGCAGTTTCCCGCGGGGTCCCCTACTCCTCTACGAGCAGTACTTC.

This clone appeared once. At one end, the junction sequence differs from germline, possibly due to a read error. V is TRBV7-7 and J is TRBJ2-2; no clear D gene. The CDR3 extends over 14 amino acids. The germline CDR1 and CDR2 sequences are SSHAT and FNYEAQ (reference sequence). CDR3 in DNA: TGTGCTAGCAGCTTAGTGGCTAGTAACGGGGAGCTGTTTTTT. Translated: CASSLVASNGELFF.

The rearrangement links TRBV7-9 to TRBJ1-4, with D possibly being TRBD1 (6 bases). Germline V gene sequence: CDR1 SEHNR, CDR2 FQNEAQ (reference sequence). CDR3 length equals 14 residues. The V and J ends lost 4 bases and 8 bases respectively, with 14 bases between them. CDR3 bases: TGTGCCAGCAGCTCACCGACAGGACGGGAAAAACTGTTTTTT. Translation gives CASSSPTGREKLFF.

The gene calls are TRBV7-3 and TRBJ2-4; 8 bases are shared with TRBD2. The J segment lost 6 bases and the V segment lost 4 bases, leaving 5 bases of the junction unmatched. The CDR3 covers 14 residues. CDR1 is SGHTA, CDR2 FQGTGA, per germline. The CDR3 bases are TGTGCCAGCAGCTCGGGGGGGCCAACAAACATTCAGTACTTC. Translation: CASSSGGPTNIQYF.